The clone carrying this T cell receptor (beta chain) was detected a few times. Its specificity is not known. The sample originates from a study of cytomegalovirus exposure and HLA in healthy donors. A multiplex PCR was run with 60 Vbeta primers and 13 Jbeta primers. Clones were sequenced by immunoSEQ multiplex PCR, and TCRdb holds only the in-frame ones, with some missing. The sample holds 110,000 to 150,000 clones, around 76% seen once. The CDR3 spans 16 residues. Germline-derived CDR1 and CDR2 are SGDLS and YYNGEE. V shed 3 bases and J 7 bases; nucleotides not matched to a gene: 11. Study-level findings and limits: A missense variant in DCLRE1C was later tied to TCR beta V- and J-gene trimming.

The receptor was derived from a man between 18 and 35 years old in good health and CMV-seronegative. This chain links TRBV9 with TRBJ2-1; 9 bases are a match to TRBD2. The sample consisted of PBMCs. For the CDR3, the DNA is TGTGCCAGCAGCGCTACCGGGACTAGCTGGGGGAATGAGCAGTTCTTC. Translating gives CASSATGTSWGNEQFF.